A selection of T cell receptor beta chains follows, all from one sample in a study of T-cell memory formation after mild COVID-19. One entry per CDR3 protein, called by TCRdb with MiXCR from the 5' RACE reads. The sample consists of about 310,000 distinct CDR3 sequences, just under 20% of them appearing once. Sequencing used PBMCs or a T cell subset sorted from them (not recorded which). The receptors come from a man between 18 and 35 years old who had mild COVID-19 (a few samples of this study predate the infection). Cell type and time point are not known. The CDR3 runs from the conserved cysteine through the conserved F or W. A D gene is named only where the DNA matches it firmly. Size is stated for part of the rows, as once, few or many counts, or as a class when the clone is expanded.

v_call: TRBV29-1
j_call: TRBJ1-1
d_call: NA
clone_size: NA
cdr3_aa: CSAIRTPNTEAFF
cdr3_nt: TGCAGCGCGATCAGGACTCCGAACACTGAAGCTTTCTTT

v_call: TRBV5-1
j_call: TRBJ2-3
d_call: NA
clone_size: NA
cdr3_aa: CASSLVTRVVRGRDTQYF
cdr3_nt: TGCGCCAGCAGCTTGGTCACGCGTGTGGTCCGGGGGAGGGATACGCAGTATTTT

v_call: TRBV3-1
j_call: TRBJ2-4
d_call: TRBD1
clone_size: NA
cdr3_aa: CASSRQGALNIQYF
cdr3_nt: TGTGCCAGCAGTCGACAGGGGGCTTTAAACATTCAGTACTTC

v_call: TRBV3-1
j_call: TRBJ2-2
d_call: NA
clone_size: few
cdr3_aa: CASSQWHGGRHTGELFF
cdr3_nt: TGTGCCAGCAGCCAATGGCACGGGGGGCGCCACACCGGGGAGCTGTTTTTT

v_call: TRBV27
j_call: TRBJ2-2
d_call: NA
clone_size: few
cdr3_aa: CASSLAVWTGELFF
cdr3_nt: TGTGCCAGCAGTTTAGCAGTCTGGACCGGGGAGCTGTTTTTT

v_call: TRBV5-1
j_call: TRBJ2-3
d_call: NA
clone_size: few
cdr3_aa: CASSIDGTVGTDTQYF
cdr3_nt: TGCGCCAGCAGCATTGACGGGACTGTAGGCACAGATACGCAGTATTTT

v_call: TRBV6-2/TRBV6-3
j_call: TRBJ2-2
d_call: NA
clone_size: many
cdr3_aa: CASSSDPRQAEPNTGELFF
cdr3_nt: TGTGCCAGCAGTTCAGACCCTCGACAGGCCGAACCGAACACCGGGGAGCTGTTTTTT

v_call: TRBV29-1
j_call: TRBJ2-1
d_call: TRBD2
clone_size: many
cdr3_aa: CSVEATSGGANEQFF
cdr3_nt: TGCAGCGTTGAAGCAACTAGCGGGGGGGCGAATGAGCAGTTCTTC

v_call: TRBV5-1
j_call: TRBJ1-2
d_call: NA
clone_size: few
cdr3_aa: CASSPAGLTDYGYTF
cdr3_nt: TGCGCCAGCAGCCCCGCAGGGTTAACAGACTATGGCTACACCTTC

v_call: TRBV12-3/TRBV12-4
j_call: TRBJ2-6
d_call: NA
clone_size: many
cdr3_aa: CASSLGAGANVLTF
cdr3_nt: TGTGCCAGCAGCCTAGGTGCTGGGGCCAACGTCCTGACTTTC

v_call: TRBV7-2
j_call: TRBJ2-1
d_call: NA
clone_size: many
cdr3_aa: CASNPRLGQDEQFF
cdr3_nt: TGTGCCAGCAACCCTAGGTTGGGGCAGGATGAGCAGTTCTTC

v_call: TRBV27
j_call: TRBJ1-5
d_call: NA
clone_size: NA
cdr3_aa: CASSRTGGASNQPQHF
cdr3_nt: TGTGCCAGCAGCCGCACGGGGGGGGCAAGCAATCAGCCCCAGCATTTT

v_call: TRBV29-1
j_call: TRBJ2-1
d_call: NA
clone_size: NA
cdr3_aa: CSVMGLGQWEQFF
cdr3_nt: TGCAGCGTTATGGGACTCGGCCAATGGGAGCAGTTCTTC

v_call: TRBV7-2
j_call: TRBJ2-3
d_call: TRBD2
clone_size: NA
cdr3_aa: CASSVAGPSTDTQYF
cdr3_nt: TGTGCCAGCAGCGTAGCGGGACCAAGCACAGATACGCAGTATTTT

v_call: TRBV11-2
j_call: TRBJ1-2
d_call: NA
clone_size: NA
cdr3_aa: CASSPTWDLNYGYTF
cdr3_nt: TGTGCCAGCAGCCCAACCTGGGACCTAAACTATGGCTACACCTTC

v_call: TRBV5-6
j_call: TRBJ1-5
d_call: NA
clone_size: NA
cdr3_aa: CASTNRDSHQPQHF
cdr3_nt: TGTGCCAGCACCAATAGGGACTCCCATCAGCCCCAGCATTTT

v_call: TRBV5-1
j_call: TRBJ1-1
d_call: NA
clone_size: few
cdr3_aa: CASSKQVVNTEAFF
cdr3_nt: TGCGCCAGCAGCAAACAGGTTGTTAACACTGAAGCTTTCTTT

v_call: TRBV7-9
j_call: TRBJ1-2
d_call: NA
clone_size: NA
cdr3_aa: CASSLRGGYGYTF
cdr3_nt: TGTGCCAGCAGCCTCAGGGGCGGGTATGGCTACACCTTC

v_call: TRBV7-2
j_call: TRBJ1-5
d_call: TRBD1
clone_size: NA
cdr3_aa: CASSLQGVGQPQHF
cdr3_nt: TGTGCCAGCAGCTTACAGGGGGTTGGTCAGCCCCAGCATTTT

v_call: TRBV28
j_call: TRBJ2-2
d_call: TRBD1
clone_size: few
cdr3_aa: CASSSGQGFNTGELFF
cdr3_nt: TGTGCCAGCAGTTCGGGACAGGGGTTTAACACCGGGGAGCTGTTTTTT

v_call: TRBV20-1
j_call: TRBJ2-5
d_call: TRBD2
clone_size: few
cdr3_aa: CSASGAGVQETQYF
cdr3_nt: TGCAGTGCTAGTGGGGCGGGAGTCCAAGAGACCCAGTACTTC

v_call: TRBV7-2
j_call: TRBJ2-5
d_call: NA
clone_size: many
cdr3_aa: CASSLAKETQYF
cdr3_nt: TGTGCCAGCAGCTTAGCTAAGGAGACCCAGTACTTC

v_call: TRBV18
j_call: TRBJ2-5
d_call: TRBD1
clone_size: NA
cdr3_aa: CASSPQGAQETQYF
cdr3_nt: TGTGCCAGCTCACCTCAGGGGGCCCAAGAGACCCAGTACTTC

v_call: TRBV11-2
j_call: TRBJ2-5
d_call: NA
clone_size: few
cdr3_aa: CASSSQTDTTQYF
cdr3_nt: TGTGCCAGCAGCTCCCAAACGGATACGACCCAGTACTTC

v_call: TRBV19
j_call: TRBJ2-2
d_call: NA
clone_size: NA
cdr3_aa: CASFGPANTGELFF
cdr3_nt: TGTGCCTCCTTCGGCCCAGCGAACACCGGGGAGCTGTTTTTT

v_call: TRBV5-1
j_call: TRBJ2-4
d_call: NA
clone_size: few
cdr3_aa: CASSYDTGTEYF
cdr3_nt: TGCGCCAGCAGCTACGATACCGGGACCGAGTACTTC

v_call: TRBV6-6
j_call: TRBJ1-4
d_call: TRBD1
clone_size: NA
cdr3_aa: CASTTQGTNEKLFF
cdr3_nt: TGTGCCAGCACCACACAGGGGACTAATGAAAAACTGTTTTTT

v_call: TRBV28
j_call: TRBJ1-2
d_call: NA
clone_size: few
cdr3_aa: CASSPGFRGYTF
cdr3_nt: TGTGCCAGCAGTCCGGGTTTTCGGGGCTACACCTTC

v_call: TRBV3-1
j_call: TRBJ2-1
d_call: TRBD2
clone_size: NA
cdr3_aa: CASSHSGGGGYNEQFF
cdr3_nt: TGTGCCAGCAGCCACAGCGGGGGCGGGGGTTACAATGAGCAGTTCTTC

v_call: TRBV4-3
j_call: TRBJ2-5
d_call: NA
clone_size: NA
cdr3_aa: CASSQAGDGDGGTQYF
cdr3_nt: TGCGCCAGCAGCCAAGCCGGGGACGGCGACGGGGGGACCCAGTACTTC

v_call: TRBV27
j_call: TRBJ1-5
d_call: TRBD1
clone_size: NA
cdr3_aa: CASSLSRGGQPQHF
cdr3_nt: TGTGCCAGCAGTTTATCCAGGGGGGGTCAGCCCCAGCATTTT

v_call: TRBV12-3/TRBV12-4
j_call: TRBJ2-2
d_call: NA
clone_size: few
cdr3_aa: CASSFAGGELFF
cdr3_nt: TGTGCCAGCAGTTTTGCAGGCGGGGAGCTGTTTTTT

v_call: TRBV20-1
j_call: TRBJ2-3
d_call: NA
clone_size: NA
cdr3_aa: CSARGRTSDTQYF
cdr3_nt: TGCAGTGCTAGAGGCCGAACATCGGATACGCAGTATTTT

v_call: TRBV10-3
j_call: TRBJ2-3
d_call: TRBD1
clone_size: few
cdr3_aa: CAIRGTAHSTDTQYF
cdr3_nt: TGTGCCATCAGGGGGACAGCTCATAGCACAGATACGCAGTATTTT

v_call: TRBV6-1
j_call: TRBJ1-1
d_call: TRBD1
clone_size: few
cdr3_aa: CASSEASLGGTAFF
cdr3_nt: TGTGCCAGCAGTGAAGCCTCTTTAGGGGGCACAGCTTTCTTT

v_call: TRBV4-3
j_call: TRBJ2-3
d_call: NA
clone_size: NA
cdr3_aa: CASSQEAADTQYF
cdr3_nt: TGCGCCAGCAGCCAAGAAGCGGCAGATACGCAGTATTTT

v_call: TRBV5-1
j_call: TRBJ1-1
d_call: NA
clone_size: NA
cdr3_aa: CASTGGTEAFF
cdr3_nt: TGCGCCAGCACGGGGGGCACTGAAGCTTTCTTT

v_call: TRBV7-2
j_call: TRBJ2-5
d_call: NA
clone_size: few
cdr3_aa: CASSPAQGTQYF
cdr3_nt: TGTGCCAGCAGCCCGGCCCAGGGAACCCAGTACTTC

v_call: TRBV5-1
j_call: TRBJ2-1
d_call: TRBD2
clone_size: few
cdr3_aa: CASSLGATSGGAIRQFF
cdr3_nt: TGCGCCAGCAGCTTGGGGGCCACTAGCGGGGGGGCGATCCGGCAGTTCTTC

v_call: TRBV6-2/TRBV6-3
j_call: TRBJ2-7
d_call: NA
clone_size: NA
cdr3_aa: CASSYSDSSSYEQYF
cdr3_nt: TGTGCCAGCAGTTACTCGGACTCTAGCTCCTACGAGCAGTACTTC

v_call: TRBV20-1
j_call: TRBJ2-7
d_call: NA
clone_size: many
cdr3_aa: CSASPGLGGGEQYF
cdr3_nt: TGCAGTGCTAGCCCGGGACTGGGAGGAGGCGAGCAGTACTTC

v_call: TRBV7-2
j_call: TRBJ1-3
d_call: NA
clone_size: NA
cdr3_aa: CASSLAGGTTGNTIYF
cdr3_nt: TGTGCCAGCAGCTTAGCGGGGGGGACAACTGGAAACACCATATATTTT

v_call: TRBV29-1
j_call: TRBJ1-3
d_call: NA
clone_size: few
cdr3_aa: CSGTVSGNTIYF
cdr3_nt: TGCAGCGGGACAGTCTCTGGAAACACCATATATTTT

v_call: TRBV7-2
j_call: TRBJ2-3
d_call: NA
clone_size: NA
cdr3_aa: CASSLIAGFTDTQYF
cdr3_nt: TGTGCCAGCAGCTTAATCGCAGGGTTCACAGATACGCAGTATTTT

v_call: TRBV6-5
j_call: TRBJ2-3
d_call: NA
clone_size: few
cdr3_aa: CASSYSDGSPPSTDTQYF
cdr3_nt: TGTGCCAGCAGTTACTCGGACGGGAGCCCACCTAGCACAGATACGCAGTATTTT

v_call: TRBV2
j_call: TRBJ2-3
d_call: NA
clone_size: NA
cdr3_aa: CASSEGPDTQYF
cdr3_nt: TGTGCCAGCAGTGAAGGCCCAGATACGCAGTATTTT

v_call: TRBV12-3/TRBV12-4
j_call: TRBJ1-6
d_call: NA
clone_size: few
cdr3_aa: CASTQRADISPLHF
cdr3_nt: TGTGCCAGCACCCAGAGGGCGGACATTTCACCCCTCCACTTT

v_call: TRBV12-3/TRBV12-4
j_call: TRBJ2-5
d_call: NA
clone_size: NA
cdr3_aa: CASSFGSQTQYF
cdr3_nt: TGTGCCAGCAGTTTCGGCAGCCAGACCCAGTACTTC

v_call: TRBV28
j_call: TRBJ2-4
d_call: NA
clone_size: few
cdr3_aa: CASTDLQNIQYF
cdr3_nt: TGTGCCAGCACAGACTTGCAAAACATTCAGTACTTC

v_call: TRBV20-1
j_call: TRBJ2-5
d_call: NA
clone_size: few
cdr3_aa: CSASGLRSETQYF
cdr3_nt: TGCAGTGCCTCGGGACTCCGGAGTGAGACCCAGTACTTC

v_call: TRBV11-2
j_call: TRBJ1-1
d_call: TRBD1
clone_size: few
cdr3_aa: CASTRQGFATEAFF
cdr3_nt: TGTGCCAGCACCCGACAGGGATTCGCCACTGAAGCTTTCTTT

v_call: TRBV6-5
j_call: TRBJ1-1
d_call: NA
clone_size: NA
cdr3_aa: CASSRTPFEGRNTEAFF
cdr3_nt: TGTGCCAGCAGTCGAACCCCTTTCGAGGGCCGGAACACTGAAGCTTTCTTT

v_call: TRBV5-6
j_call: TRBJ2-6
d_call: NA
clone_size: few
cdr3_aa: CASSTAGGGANVLTF
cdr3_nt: TGTGCCAGCAGCACTGCTGGTGGCGGGGCCAACGTCCTGACTTTC